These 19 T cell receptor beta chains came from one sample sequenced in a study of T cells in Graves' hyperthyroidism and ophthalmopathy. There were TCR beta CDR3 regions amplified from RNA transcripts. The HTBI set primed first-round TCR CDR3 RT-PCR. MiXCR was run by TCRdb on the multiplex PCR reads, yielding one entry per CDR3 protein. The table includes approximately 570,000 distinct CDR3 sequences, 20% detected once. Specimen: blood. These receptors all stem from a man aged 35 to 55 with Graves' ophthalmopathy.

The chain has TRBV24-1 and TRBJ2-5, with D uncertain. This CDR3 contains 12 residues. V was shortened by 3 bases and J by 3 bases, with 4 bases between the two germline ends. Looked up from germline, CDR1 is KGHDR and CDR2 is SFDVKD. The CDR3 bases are TGTGCCACCAGTGATGCTAAAGAGACCCAGTACTTC. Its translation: CATSDAKETQYF.

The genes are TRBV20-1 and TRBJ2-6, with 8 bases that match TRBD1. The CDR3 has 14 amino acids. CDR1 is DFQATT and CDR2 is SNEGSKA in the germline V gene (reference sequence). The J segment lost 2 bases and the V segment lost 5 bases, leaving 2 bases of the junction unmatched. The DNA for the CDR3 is TGCAGTGCTGACAGGGGCGCTGGGGCCAACGTCCTGACTTTC. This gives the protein CSADRGAGANVLTF.

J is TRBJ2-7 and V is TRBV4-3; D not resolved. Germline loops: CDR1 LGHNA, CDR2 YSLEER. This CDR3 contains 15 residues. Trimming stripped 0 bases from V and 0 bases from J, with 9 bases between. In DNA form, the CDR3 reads TGCGCCAGCAGCCAAGATAGAGGCAACTCCTACGAGCAGTACTTC. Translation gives CASSQDRGNSYEQYF.

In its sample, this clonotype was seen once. CDR3 amino acids: CASNGAGVGTGELFF. CDR3 DNA sequence: TGTGCCAGCAACGGAGCGGGAGTAGGGACCGGGGAGCTGTTTTTT. The chain links TRBV6-2 or TRBV6-3 to TRBJ2-2, with 8 bases lining up with TRBD2. The CDR3 loop spans 15 amino acids. Germline V lookup: CDR1 MNHEY, CDR2 SVGEGT. J gave up 5 bases and V 7 bases, and 9 bases lay outside the gene matches.

CDR3 sequence reads: CASTGFSYNEQFF. The CDR3 DNA reads as TGTGCCAGCACGGGTTTCTCCTACAATGAGCAGTTCTTC. The chain combines TRBV19 with TRBJ2-1; no firm D call. Germline-derived CDR1 and CDR2 are LNHDA and SQIVND (reference sequence). This CDR3 contains 13 residues. Trimming left V 9 bases short and J 0 bases short, with 9 bases between.

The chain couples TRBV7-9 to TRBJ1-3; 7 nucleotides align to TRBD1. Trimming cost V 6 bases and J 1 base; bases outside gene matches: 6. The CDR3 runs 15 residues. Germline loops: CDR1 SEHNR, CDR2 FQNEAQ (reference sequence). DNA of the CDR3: TGTGCCAGCAGAGTCTCCAGGGGGTCTGGAAACACCATATATTTT. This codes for CASRVSRGSGNTIYF.

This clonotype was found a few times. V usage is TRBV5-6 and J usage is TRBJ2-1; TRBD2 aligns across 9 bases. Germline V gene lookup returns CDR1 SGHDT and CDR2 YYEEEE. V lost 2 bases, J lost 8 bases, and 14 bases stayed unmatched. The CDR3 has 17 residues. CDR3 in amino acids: CASSFGAGGPHFDEQFF. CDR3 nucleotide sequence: TGTGCCAGCAGCTTTGGTGCGGGGGGGCCCCATTTTGATGAGCAGTTCTTC.

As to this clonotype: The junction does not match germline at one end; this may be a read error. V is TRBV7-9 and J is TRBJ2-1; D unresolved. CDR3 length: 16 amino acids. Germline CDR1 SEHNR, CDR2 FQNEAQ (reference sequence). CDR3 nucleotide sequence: TGTGCCAGCGGCTTTAACCCACTGTACCCTGGAAATGAGCAGTTCTTC. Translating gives CASGFNPLYPGNEQFF.

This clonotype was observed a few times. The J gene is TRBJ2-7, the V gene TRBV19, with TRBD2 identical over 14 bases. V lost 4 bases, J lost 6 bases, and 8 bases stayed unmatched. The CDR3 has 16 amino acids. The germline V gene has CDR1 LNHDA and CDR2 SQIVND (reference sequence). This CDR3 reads CASSRTSGRRDLEQYF. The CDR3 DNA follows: TGTGCCAGTAGTAGGACTAGCGGGAGGCGGGATCTCGAGCAGTACTTC.

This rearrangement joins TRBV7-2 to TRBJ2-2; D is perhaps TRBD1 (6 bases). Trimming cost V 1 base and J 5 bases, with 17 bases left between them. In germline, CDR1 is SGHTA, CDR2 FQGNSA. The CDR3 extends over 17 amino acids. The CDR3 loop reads CASSLDLWGTHTGELFF. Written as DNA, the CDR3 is TGTGCCAGCAGCTTAGACCTATGGGGGACACATACCGGGGAGCTGTTTTTT. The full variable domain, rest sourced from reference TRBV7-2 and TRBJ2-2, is GAGVSQSPSNKVTEKGKDVELRCDPISGHTALYWYRQSLGQGLEFLIYFQGNSAPDKSGLPSDRFSAERTGGSVSTLTIQRTQQEDSAVYLCASSLDLWGTHTGELFFGEGSRLTVL.

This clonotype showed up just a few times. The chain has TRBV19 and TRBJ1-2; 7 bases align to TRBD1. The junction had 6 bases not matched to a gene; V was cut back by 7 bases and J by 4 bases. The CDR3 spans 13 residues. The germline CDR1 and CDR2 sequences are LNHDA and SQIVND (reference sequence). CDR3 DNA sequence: TGTGCCAGTATTTTATCAGGGGGCTATGGCTACACCTTC. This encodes CASILSGGYGYTF.

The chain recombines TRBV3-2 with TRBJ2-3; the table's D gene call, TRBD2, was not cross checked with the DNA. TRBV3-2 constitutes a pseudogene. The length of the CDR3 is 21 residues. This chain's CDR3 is CASWPPNETSGADIGTDTQYF. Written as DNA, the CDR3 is TGTGCCAGCTGGCCCCCCAATGAAACTAGCGGGGCAGACATAGGGACAGATACGCAGTATTTT.

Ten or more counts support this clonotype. DNA for the CDR3: TGTGCCAGCAGCTTCGGCAGGGACAAAGGATACGAGCAGTACTTC. Translating gives CASSFGRDKGYEQYF. The chain uses TRBV11-2 and TRBJ2-7; the D gene is possibly TRBD1 (6 bases). CDR1 and CDR2 (germline): SGHAT, FQNNGV. Trimming removed 3 bases from V and 4 bases from J, with 16 bases in between. This CDR3 region has 15 residues.

The CDR3 loop is CASTTGPGSPLHF. The CDR3 region has the DNA TGTGCCTCCACAACAGGGCCAGGCTCACCCCTCCACTTT. The J gene is TRBJ1-6, the V gene TRBV30; D possibly corresponds to TRBD1 (6 bases). The V gene's germline CDR1 is GTSNPN and CDR2 SVGIG (reference sequence). CDR3 length: 13 amino acids. Trimming stripped 7 bases from V and 10 bases from J, with 17 bases between.

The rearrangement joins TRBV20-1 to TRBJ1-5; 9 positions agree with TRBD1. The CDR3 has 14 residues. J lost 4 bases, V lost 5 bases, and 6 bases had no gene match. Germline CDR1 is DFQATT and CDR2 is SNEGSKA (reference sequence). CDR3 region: CSALLTGGNQPQHF. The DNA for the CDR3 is TGCAGTGCTCTTTTGACAGGGGGAAATCAGCCCCAGCATTTT.

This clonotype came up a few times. CDR3 amino acids: CSVDQGEDGYTF. CDR3 nucleotides: TGCAGCGTTGACCAAGGGGAGGATGGCTACACCTTC. This chain joins TRBV29-1 and TRBJ1-2; D may be TRBD1 (5 bases). V dropped 3 bases and J dropped 6 bases, with 11 bases sitting between them. This CDR3 contains 12 residues. CDR1 and CDR2 from the germline V gene are SQVTM and ANQGSEA.

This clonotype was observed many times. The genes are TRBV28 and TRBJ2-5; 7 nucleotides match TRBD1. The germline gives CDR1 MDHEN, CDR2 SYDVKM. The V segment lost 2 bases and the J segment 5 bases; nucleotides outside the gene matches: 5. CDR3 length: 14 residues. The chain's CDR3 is CASSLEGAGETQYF. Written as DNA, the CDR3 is TGTGCCAGCAGTTTAGAGGGGGCCGGGGAGACCCAGTACTTC.

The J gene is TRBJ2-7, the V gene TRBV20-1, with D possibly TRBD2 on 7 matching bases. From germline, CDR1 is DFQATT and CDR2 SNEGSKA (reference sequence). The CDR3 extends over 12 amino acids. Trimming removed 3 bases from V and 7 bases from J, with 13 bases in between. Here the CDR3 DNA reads TGCAGTGCTAGCGGGGGGCCGGGTGAGCAGTACTTC. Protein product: CSASGGPGEQYF.

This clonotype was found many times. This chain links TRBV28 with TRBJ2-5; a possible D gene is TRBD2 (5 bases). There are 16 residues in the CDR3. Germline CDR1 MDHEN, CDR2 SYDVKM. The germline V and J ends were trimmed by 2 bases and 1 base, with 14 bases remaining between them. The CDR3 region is CASSLGFVARQETQYF. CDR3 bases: TGTGCCAGCAGTTTAGGGTTTGTAGCGCGCCAAGAGACCCAGTACTTC.